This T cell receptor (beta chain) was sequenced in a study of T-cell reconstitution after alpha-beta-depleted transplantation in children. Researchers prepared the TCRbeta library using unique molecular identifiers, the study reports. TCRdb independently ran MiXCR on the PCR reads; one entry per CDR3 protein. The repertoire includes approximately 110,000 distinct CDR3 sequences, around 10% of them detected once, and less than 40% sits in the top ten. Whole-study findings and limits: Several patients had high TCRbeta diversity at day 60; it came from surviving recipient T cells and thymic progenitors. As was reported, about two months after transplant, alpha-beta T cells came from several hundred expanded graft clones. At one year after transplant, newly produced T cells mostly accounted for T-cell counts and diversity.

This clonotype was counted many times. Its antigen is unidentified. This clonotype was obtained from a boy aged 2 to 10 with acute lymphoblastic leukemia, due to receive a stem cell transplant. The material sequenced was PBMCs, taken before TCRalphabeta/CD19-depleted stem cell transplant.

Here the CDR3 reads CSASRSAYNEQFF. In DNA form, the CDR3 reads TGCAGTGCTAGTCGGAGTGCCTACAATGAGCAGTTCTTC. This rearrangement joins TRBV20-1 to TRBJ2-1; D uncertain. Germline-derived CDR1 and CDR2 are DFQATT and SNEGSKA (reference sequence). V was cut by 3 bases and J by 2 bases, with 8 bases left in between. The CDR3 is 13 amino acids.